This T cell receptor beta chain was identified during a study of T cell repertoires in cytomegalovirus infection. Germline V gene sequence: CDR1 SGDLS, CDR2 YYNGEE. The length of the CDR3 is 16 residues. Between the trimmed V and J ends, which lost 0 bases and 4 bases, there was a span of 16 bases. Of note for this clonotype: What it recognizes is unknown.

TCRdb re-called the reads through MiXCR, storing one row per CDR3 protein. This sample has some 940,000 distinct CDR3 sequences, with about a third found just once. This TCR was recovered from a human donor in good health (CMV status not recorded). Some clones in this sample may be carry-over from other donors' samples. The sequenced sample was cultured CD8+ T cells from PBMCs, obtained from culture after CMV antigen stimulation. This rearrangement joins TRBV9 to TRBJ1-2, with unresolved D. The CDR3 bases are TGTGCCAGCAGCGTAGCTGTAGGTCAGAACAGCTATGGCTACACCTTC. It codes for CASSVAVGQNSYGYTF.